This T cell receptor beta chain was captured in a study of OX40 agonist ivuxolimab in advanced cancers. Study summary: Ivuxolimab, an agonist antibody against OX40 (CD134), was given to patients. Study-wide points: Partial responders at 0.1-3.0 mg/kg showed near-lowest clonal expansion.

The assay was immunoSEQ multiplex PCR, and TCRdb's table has in-frame clones only and misses some. The table includes about 58,000 clones, roughly four fifths detected once. V lost 0 bases and J 4 bases, leaving 13 bases between the germline ends. Per the germline V gene, CDR1 is SGHKS and CDR2 is YYEKEE (reference sequence). This CDR3 is 15 amino acids long. This clone was found a few times. Antigen: not known. The chain recombines TRBV5-5 with TRBJ1-2; weak D call: TRBD1 (5 bases). This TCR was sampled from an adult with an advanced solid tumor such as melanoma, head and neck, liver or kidney cancer. The sample in question was CD4+ or CD8+ T cells sorted from blood, obtained in a trial of the OX40 agonist ivuxolimab. CDR3 bases: TGTGCCAGCAGCTTGGAGCAGGGAGGCTTCTATGGCTACACCTTC. Amino acid sequence: CASSLEQGGFYGYTF. The variable domain in full, with the rest retrieved from reference TRBV5-5 and TRBJ1-2, is DAGVTQSPTHLIKTRGQQVTLRCSPISGHKSVSWYQQVLGQGPQFIFQYYEKEERGRGNFPDRFSARQFPNYSSELNVNALLLGDSALYLCASSLEQGGFYGYTFGSGTRLTVV.